These T cell receptor beta chains were read from a single sample in a study of identical twins. TCRdb passed the 5' RACE reads through MiXCR, listing each CDR3 protein once. The repertoire has about 890,000 distinct CDR3 sequences, about 12% of them found once; the top ten carry around 1.5%. The same specimen was also included in a second study, on yellow fever vaccine responses in identical twins.

The sample comprised PBMCs. These receptors all stem from a woman under 30 in good health. The CDR3 runs from the conserved cysteine through the conserved F or W. D genes are given only for firm matches. Clone sizes are given selectively: once, few, many, or a class where the clone is expanded.

clone_size	v_call	d_call	cdr3_length	j_call	cdr3_nt	cdr3_aa
NA	TRBV2	NA	14	TRBJ2-4	TGTGCCAGCAGCCCACCCGACAGACCCGGCATTCAGTACTTC	CASSPPDRPGIQYF
many	TRBV20-1	NA	16	TRBJ2-1	TGCAGTGCTAGGGGGACGATAGATCTGGGCCGCAATGAGCAGTTCTTC	CSARGTIDLGRNEQFF
many	TRBV3-1	NA	13	TRBJ2-1	TGTGCCAGCAGCCAGTCTAGGTTTGGTGAGCAGTTCTTC	CASSQSRFGEQFF
few	TRBV15	NA	11	TRBJ1-2	TGTGCCACCAGCAGAGGAGGTGGCTACACCTTC	CATSRGGGYTF
NA	TRBV6-5	TRBD1	14	TRBJ1-2	TGTGCCAGCAGTTACTCGAGGGACAGTGGTGGCTACACCTTC	CASSYSRDSGGYTF
few	TRBV5-1	NA	16	TRBJ2-5	TGCGCCAGCAGCTTGACTCCTCAGGGGCAGCAAGAGACCCAGTACTTC	CASSLTPQGQQETQYF
few	TRBV2	NA	12	TRBJ2-5	TGTGCCAGCAGTGGACGAAGTGAGACCCAGTACTTC	CASSGRSETQYF
few	TRBV3-1	TRBD2	17	TRBJ2-2	TGTGCCAGCAGCCAAGAGAGGTTGCTAGCGGGGCCGGGGGAGCTGTTTTTT	CASSQERLLAGPGELFF
few	TRBV6-1	NA	13	TRBJ2-5	TGTGCCACCTCGCGAGGGAGCGAAGAGACCCAGTACTTC	CATSRGSEETQYF
many	TRBV27	NA	13	TRBJ2-2	TGTGCCAGCAGTTTATCGGGCAGCGGGGAGCTGTTTTTT	CASSLSGSGELFF
NA	TRBV6-5	NA	13	TRBJ2-3	TGTGCCAGCAGTTACTCGGCCGGGGATACGCAGTATTTT	CASSYSAGDTQYF
NA	TRBV5-1	NA	13	TRBJ1-1	TGCGCCAGCAACTTGACCCAGAACACTGAAGCTTTCTTT	CASNLTQNTEAFF
few	TRBV20-1	NA	13	TRBJ2-1	TGCAGTGCTAGTGGGCTAGTCATCAGTGAGCAGTTCTTC	CSASGLVISEQFF
few	TRBV5-6	NA	15	TRBJ2-1	TGTGCCAGCAGCGACCGGGACGCCTCCTACAATGAGCAGTTCTTC	CASSDRDASYNEQFF
NA	TRBV18	NA	14	TRBJ1-4	TGTGCCAGCTCATTGGACAGCGGTGGTGAAAAACTGTTTTTT	CASSLDSGGEKLFF
NA	TRBV7-9	TRBD1	13	TRBJ2-5	TGTGCCACCGGGACAGGGGCGAAAGAGACCCAGTACTTC	CATGTGAKETQYF
few	TRBV12-5	NA	14	TRBJ2-1	TGTGCTAGTGGTCCCCCGGACGGGCGGGGTGAGCAGTTCTTC	CASGPPDGRGEQFF
few	TRBV27	TRBD2	18	TRBJ2-3	TGTGCCAGCAGTTTAAACGCGGGAGCAGGAACGTCAACAGATACGCAGTATTTT	CASSLNAGAGTSTDTQYF
NA	TRBV3-1	TRBD2	16	TRBJ2-7	TGTGCCAGCAGCCAAGCGCCTAGCGGGAGTATGTACGAGCAGTACTTC	CASSQAPSGSMYEQYF
few	TRBV4-1	NA	13	TRBJ1-1	TGCGCCAGCCAAGCGCCGGGGGGTACTGAAGCTTTCTTT	CASQAPGGTEAFF
few	TRBV5-1	NA	17	TRBJ2-1	TGCGCCAGCAGCCCGATAGGAGGTATCCCCCGGTACAATGAGCAGTTCTTC	CASSPIGGIPRYNEQFF
NA	TRBV12-3/TRBV12-4	NA	13	TRBJ1-2	TGTGCCAGCACCCGGGGGGCAGGCTATGGCTACACCTTC	CASTRGAGYGYTF
few	TRBV6-5	NA	16	TRBJ2-1	TGTGCCAGCAGTTACTCGAGTGGGGGGGGGCTGGATGAGCAGTTCTTC	CASSYSSGGGLDEQFF
many	TRBV5-1	NA	15	TRBJ1-1	TGCGCCAGCAGCTGGGCCAGGGGTTTGGACACTGAAGCTTTCTTT	CASSWARGLDTEAFF
NA	TRBV2	NA	15	TRBJ2-3	TGTGCCAGCACCGGGGCGGGCCCGCGGGCAGATACGCAGTATTTT	CASTGAGPRADTQYF
few	TRBV12-3/TRBV12-4	NA	15	TRBJ2-5	TGTGCCAGCAGCCGAGGGGGAGGGTCCAAAGAGACCCAGTACTTC	CASSRGGGSKETQYF
NA	TRBV20-1	TRBD1	14	TRBJ2-7	TGCAGTGCCAGTGACAGGGCGACGACCTACGAGCAGTACTTC	CSASDRATTYEQYF
few	TRBV6-5	NA	17	TRBJ1-2	TGTGCCAGCCGTCACCCGACAGCGGTGGGGGGACACTATGGCTACACCTTC	CASRHPTAVGGHYGYTF
NA	TRBV7-2	NA	16	TRBJ1-5	TGTGCCAGCAGCCTAGACGGTTTTTTGGGCAATCAGCCCCAGCATTTT	CASSLDGFLGNQPQHF
NA	TRBV6-1	TRBD2	13	TRBJ2-5	TGTGCCAGCAGGGTAGCGGGAGCAGAGACCCAGTACTTC	CASRVAGAETQYF
few	TRBV20-1	NA	13	TRBJ2-3	TGCAGTGCTAGAGACAGGACCCGGGATACGCAGTATTTT	CSARDRTRDTQYF
many	TRBV3-1	NA	12	TRBJ2-1	TGTGCCAGCAGCCAAGATACAGGGAGGGAGTTCTTC	CASSQDTGREFF
many	TRBV9	NA	14	TRBJ1-1	TGTGCCAGCAGCATCCTAGGGGGGGACACTGAAGCTTTCTTT	CASSILGGDTEAFF
many	TRBV5-1	NA	14	TRBJ1-5	TGCGCCAGCAGCTTGGACGGCAGCAATCAGCCCCAGCATTTT	CASSLDGSNQPQHF
many	TRBV20-1	TRBD1	14	TRBJ1-1	TGCAGTGCTAGAGAGACAGGGGGTGAACCTGAAGCTTTCTTT	CSARETGGEPEAFF
NA	TRBV20-1	TRBD2	14	TRBJ2-3	TGCAGTGCTTGTAGCGGGGCGAGACCAGATACGCAGTATTTT	CSACSGARPDTQYF
NA	TRBV6-1	NA	15	TRBJ2-5	TGTGCCAGCAGCCCTCAACTGACTAGAGTAGAGACCCAGTACTTC	CASSPQLTRVETQYF
few	TRBV20-1	NA	12	TRBJ2-7	TGCAGTGCTAGTGGGTCCACCTACGAGCAGTACTTC	CSASGSTYEQYF
NA	TRBV4-2	TRBD2	17	TRBJ2-1	TGTGCCAGCAGCCAAGTAACTAGCGGGGCACCTTACAATGAGCAGTTCTTC	CASSQVTSGAPYNEQFF
NA	TRBV28	TRBD2	16	TRBJ2-7	TGTGCCAGCAGTCTCGGGACTAGCGGGCCCCCCTACGAGCAGTACTTC	CASSLGTSGPPYEQYF
few	TRBV12-3/TRBV12-4	TRBD1	14	TRBJ1-1	TGTGCCAGCAGTTGGACAGGGAAGGTTACTGAAGCTTTCTTT	CASSWTGKVTEAFF
NA	TRBV5-1	TRBD2	15	TRBJ2-5	TGCGCCAGCAGCTTGCCTAGCGGGGATCAAGAGACCCAGTACTTC	CASSLPSGDQETQYF
few	TRBV27	TRBD1	19	TRBJ2-1	TGTGCCAGCAACCCTTTTCGGGGGACAGGGGTACTTTCCTACAATGAGCAGTTCTTC	CASNPFRGTGVLSYNEQFF
NA	TRBV29-1	NA	15	TRBJ2-1	TGCAGCGTTACCAAGAGGGACGAGGGACGGGGTGAGCAGTTCTTC	CSVTKRDEGRGEQFF